These T cell receptor beta chains were read from a single sample in a study of blood T cell repertoires in COVID-19. Method: immunoSEQ multiplex PCR; TCRdb's copy keeps in-frame clones and lacks some. This table holds fewer than 300,000 clones, roughly 84% found once. Sequencing used peripheral blood. Receptor source: a woman aged 18 to 35 with acute or convalescent COVID-19. Each CDR3 is given with its conserved first and last residue. A D gene is named only where the DNA matches it firmly. Clone size is stated in some rows and not others, as once, few, many or a class when expanded.

D: TRBD2
V: TRBV7-2
J: TRBJ2-2
size: few
DNA: TGTGCCAGCAGCTTAGTTGTTAGCGGGAGAACCGGGGAGCTGTTTTTT
CDR3: CASSLVVSGRTGELFF

D: TRBD1
V: TRBV11-2
J: TRBJ2-7
size: NA
DNA: TGTGCCAGCAGCTTCGGGACAGCTCTCTACGAGCAGTACTTC
CDR3: CASSFGTALYEQYF

D: TRBD1
V: TRBV3-1/TRBV3-2
J: TRBJ1-5
size: NA
DNA: TGTGCCAGCAGCCAAGGGGGACCCGGGACAGGGAATTATCAGCCCCAGCATTTT
CDR3: CASSQGGPGTGNYQPQHF

D: NA
V: TRBV12-5
J: TRBJ2-3
size: NA
DNA: TGTGCTAGAAAGGGGAGGACGGATACGCAGTATTTT
CDR3: CARKGRTDTQYF

D: TRBD2
V: TRBV6-2/TRBV6-3
J: TRBJ2-5
size: NA
DNA: TGTGCCAGCAGTTTCGGACTAGCGGGTGGCCAAGAGACCCAGTACTTC
CDR3: CASSFGLAGGQETQYF

D: TRBD2
V: TRBV5-1
J: TRBJ2-3
size: NA
DNA: TGCGCCAGCAGCCAAGGACTAGCGGGAATCGATACGCAGTATTTT
CDR3: CASSQGLAGIDTQYF

D: NA
V: TRBV14
J: TRBJ2-1
size: NA
DNA: TGTGCCAGCAGCCAAGTGATAGCGGCCCCTCGGAATGAGCAGTTCTTC
CDR3: CASSQVIAAPRNEQFF

D: NA
V: TRBV29-1
J: TRBJ1-2
size: NA
DNA: TGCAGCGTTAGGCTGGATACAGGGAACTATGGCTACACCTTC
CDR3: CSVRLDTGNYGYTF

D: TRBD2
V: TRBV4-3
J: TRBJ2-1
size: NA
DNA: TGCGCCAGCAGCCAAGATGGAGGCGGGAGGGCCTCGGAGCAGTTCTTC
CDR3: CASSQDGGGRASEQFF

D: TRBD1
V: TRBV18
J: TRBJ2-7
size: NA
DNA: TGTGCCAGCTCACCGGGACAGCCAACCTCCTACGAGCAGTACTTC
CDR3: CASSPGQPTSYEQYF

D: NA
V: TRBV6-2/TRBV6-3
J: TRBJ1-2
size: NA
DNA: TGTGCCAGCAGTCTACAGGGCTCAGGCTATGGCTACACCTTC
CDR3: CASSLQGSGYGYTF

D: NA
V: TRBV6-2/TRBV6-3
J: TRBJ2-7
size: NA
DNA: TGTGCCAGCAGTTACCGTATTGGAGGCGGAGGGGAGACCTACGAGCAGTACTTC
CDR3: CASSYRIGGGGETYEQYF

D: TRBD2
V: TRBV5-6
J: TRBJ2-2
size: NA
DNA: TGTGCCAGCAGCCCGGGACTAGCGGGAGAGAACACCGGGGAGCTGTTTTTT
CDR3: CASSPGLAGENTGELFF

D: NA
V: TRBV9
J: TRBJ1-3
size: NA
DNA: TGTGCCAGCAGCGAGAGACTGAAAGGAAACACCATATATTTT
CDR3: CASSERLKGNTIYF

D: TRBD1
V: TRBV19
J: TRBJ1-2
size: NA
DNA: TGTGCCAGTAGTACCAGGGACAGGGGACGGGGTGGCTACACCTTC
CDR3: CASSTRDRGRGGYTF

D: NA
V: TRBV30
J: TRBJ2-7
size: NA
DNA: TGTGCCTGGAGGAGAGCCACCACCTACGAGCAGTACTTC
CDR3: CAWRRATTYEQYF

D: NA
V: TRBV2
J: TRBJ2-7
size: NA
DNA: TGTGCCAGCAGTGATCCCGACGAGCAGTACTTC
CDR3: CASSDPDEQYF

D: NA
V: TRBV6-2/TRBV6-3
J: TRBJ1-2
size: NA
DNA: TGTGCCAGCAGTTACTCGGCGGGGGACAACTATGGCTACACCTTC
CDR3: CASSYSAGDNYGYTF

D: TRBD1
V: TRBV2
J: TRBJ2-7
size: NA
DNA: TGTGCCAGCAGCGAATGGCAGGGGGCTTACGAGCAGTACTTC
CDR3: CASSEWQGAYEQYF

D: NA
V: TRBV28
J: TRBJ1-2
size: NA
DNA: TGTGCCAGCAGTTTATCGGCAGGGGTCCATGGCTACACCTTC
CDR3: CASSLSAGVHGYTF

D: TRBD2
V: TRBV19
J: TRBJ2-1
size: NA
DNA: TGTGCCAGTAGTACGGGACTAGCGGGAGGCTCCTACAATGAGCAGTTCTTC
CDR3: CASSTGLAGGSYNEQFF

D: NA
V: TRBV7-3
J: TRBJ1-1
size: NA
DNA: TGTGCCAGCAGCACACGACAGAACACTGAAGCTTTCTTT
CDR3: CASSTRQNTEAFF

D: NA
V: TRBV5-6
J: TRBJ1-6
size: NA
DNA: TGTGCCAGCAACGCCCTGGACAGTGATAATTCACCCCTCCACTTT
CDR3: CASNALDSDNSPLHF

D: NA
V: TRBV19
J: TRBJ1-5
size: few
DNA: TGTGCCAGTAGGGATACCGGGATACCAAAGGGCAATCAGCCCCAGCATTTT
CDR3: CASRDTGIPKGNQPQHF

D: NA
V: TRBV7-9
J: TRBJ1-2
size: NA
DNA: TGTGCCAGCACCCTAGAGGACTCATCAGCTAACTATGGCTACACCTTC
CDR3: CASTLEDSSANYGYTF

D: NA
V: TRBV7-2
J: TRBJ2-7
size: NA
DNA: TGTGCCAGCAGCTTATTTACAGGACCTGCCTACGAGCAGTACTTC
CDR3: CASSLFTGPAYEQYF

D: NA
V: TRBV18
J: TRBJ2-3
size: once
DNA: TGTGCCAGCTCCCTTGCGCCGCCTAGCTACACAGATACGCAGTATTTT
CDR3: CASSLAPPSYTDTQYF

D: NA
V: TRBV4-3
J: TRBJ1-1
size: NA
DNA: TGCGCCAGCAGCCAAAGGGCCCTGAGGAGGGATGAAGCTTTCTTT
CDR3: CASSQRALRRDEAFF

D: TRBD1
V: TRBV7-9
J: TRBJ1-5
size: once
DNA: TGTGCCAGCAGCTTATCAGGGGGCTGGGAGCCCCAGCATTTT
CDR3: CASSLSGGWEPQHF

D: TRBD2
V: TRBV28
J: TRBJ2-2
size: NA
DNA: TGTGCCAGCAGTTTTCTAGCGGGTAAACCCGGGGAGCTGTTTTTT
CDR3: CASSFLAGKPGELFF

D: NA
V: TRBV6-4
J: TRBJ2-1
size: NA
DNA: TGTGCCAGCAGCCCAGACAGGCGTGAGCAGTTCTTC
CDR3: CASSPDRREQFF

D: TRBD1
V: TRBV19
J: TRBJ1-5
size: NA
DNA: TGTGCCAGTAGTCCCCAGACAGGGGGCAGAAATCAGCCCCAGCATTTT
CDR3: CASSPQTGGRNQPQHF

D: NA
V: TRBV28
J: TRBJ1-3
size: NA
DNA: TGTGCCAGCAGTTCTGGGGGGGTTTCCTCTGGAAACACCATATATTTT
CDR3: CASSSGGVSSGNTIYF

D: TRBD1
V: TRBV30
J: TRBJ1-3
size: NA
DNA: TGTGCCTGGAGTCCTCTTGACAGGGGCTCTGGAAACACCATATATTTT
CDR3: CAWSPLDRGSGNTIYF

D: NA
V: TRBV29-1
J: TRBJ1-1
size: NA
DNA: TGCAGCGTTCTCCGCGAACACACTGAAGCTTTCTTT
CDR3: CSVLREHTEAFF

D: NA
V: TRBV7-9
J: TRBJ2-7
size: NA
DNA: TGTGCCAGCAGCTTCCATACAGAGCAGTACTTC
CDR3: CASSFHTEQYF

D: TRBD2
V: TRBV6-4
J: TRBJ2-1
size: NA
DNA: TGTGCCAGCAGTACTAGCGGGAGGGCCGAGAGCAATGAGCAGTTCTTC
CDR3: CASSTSGRAESNEQFF

D: TRBD2
V: TRBV2
J: TRBJ2-1
size: NA
DNA: TGTGCCAGCATGGGACTAGCGATCAATGAGCAGTTCTTC
CDR3: CASMGLAINEQFF

D: NA
V: TRBV18
J: TRBJ2-3
size: NA
DNA: TGTGCCAGCTCACCACAGATGTCACAGACCACAGATACGCAGTATTTT
CDR3: CASSPQMSQTTDTQYF

D: NA
V: TRBV2
J: TRBJ2-6
size: NA
DNA: TGTGCAAGCAGGGGGGCAACCGCAACCTCTGGGGCCAACGTCCTGACTTTC
CDR3: CASRGATATSGANVLTF

D: TRBD2
V: TRBV10-3
J: TRBJ2-1
size: NA
DNA: TGTGCCATCAGGGCGGGAGGATCGAGTGAGCAGTTCTTC
CDR3: CAIRAGGSSEQFF

D: TRBD2
V: TRBV14
J: TRBJ2-7
size: NA
DNA: TGTGCCAGCAGCCAAGAGTGGTGGCGGGAGGGCCGGGCCTACGAGCAGTACTTC
CDR3: CASSQEWWREGRAYEQYF